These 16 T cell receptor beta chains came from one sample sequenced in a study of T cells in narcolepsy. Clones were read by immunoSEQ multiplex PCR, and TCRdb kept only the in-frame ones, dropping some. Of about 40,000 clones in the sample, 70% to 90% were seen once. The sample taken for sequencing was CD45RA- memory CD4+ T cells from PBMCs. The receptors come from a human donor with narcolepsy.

The CDR3 protein is CASSQLNSHYGYTF. The CDR3 nucleotides are TGCGCCAGCAGCCAACTAAATAGTCACTATGGCTACACCTTC. This rearrangement joins TRBV4-3 to TRBJ1-2; D is undetermined. The CDR3 runs 14 residues. Trimming pared 2 bases from V and 3 bases from J, leaving 10 bases between. Germline V gene sequence: CDR1 LGHNA, CDR2 YSLEER.

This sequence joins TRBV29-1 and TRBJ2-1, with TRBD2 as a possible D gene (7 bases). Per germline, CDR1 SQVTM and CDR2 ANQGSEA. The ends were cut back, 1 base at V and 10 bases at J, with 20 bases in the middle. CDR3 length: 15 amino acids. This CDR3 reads CSVEGQGRGVGEQFF. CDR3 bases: TGCAGCGTTGAAGGGCAGGGGAGGGGAGTGGGAGAGCAGTTCTTC.

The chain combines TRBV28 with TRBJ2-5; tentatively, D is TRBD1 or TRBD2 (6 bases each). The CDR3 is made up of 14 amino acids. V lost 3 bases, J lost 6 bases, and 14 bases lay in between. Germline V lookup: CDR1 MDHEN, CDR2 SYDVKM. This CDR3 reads CASSFRGPGKTQYF. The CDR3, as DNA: TGTGCCAGCAGTTTTCGGGGGCCAGGGAAGACCCAGTACTTC. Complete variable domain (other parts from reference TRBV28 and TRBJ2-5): DVKVTQSSRYLVKRTGEKVFLECVQDMDHENMFWYRQDPGLGLRLIYFSYDVKMKEKGDIPEGYSVSREKKERFSLILESASTNQTSMYLCASSFRGPGKTQYFGPGTRLLVL.

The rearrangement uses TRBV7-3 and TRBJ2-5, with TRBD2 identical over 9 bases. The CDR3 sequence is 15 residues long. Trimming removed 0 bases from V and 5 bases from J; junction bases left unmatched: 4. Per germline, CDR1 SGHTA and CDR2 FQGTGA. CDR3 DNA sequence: TGTGCCAGCAGCTTAACTAGCGGGAGTGGCGAGACCCAGTACTTC. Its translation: CASSLTSGSGETQYF.

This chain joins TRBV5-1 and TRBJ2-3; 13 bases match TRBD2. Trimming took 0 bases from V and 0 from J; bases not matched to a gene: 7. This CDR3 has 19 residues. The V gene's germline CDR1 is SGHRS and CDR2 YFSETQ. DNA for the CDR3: TGCGCCAGCAGCTTGGCAGACGGACTAGCGGGGGCTAGCACAGATACGCAGTATTTT. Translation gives CASSLADGLAGASTDTQYF. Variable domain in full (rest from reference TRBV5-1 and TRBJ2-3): KAGVTQTPRYLIKTRGQQVTLSCSPISGHRSVSWYQQTPGQGLQFLFEYFSETQRNKGNFPGRFSGRQFSNSRSEMNVSTLELGDSALYLCASSLADGLAGASTDTQYFGPGTRLTVL.

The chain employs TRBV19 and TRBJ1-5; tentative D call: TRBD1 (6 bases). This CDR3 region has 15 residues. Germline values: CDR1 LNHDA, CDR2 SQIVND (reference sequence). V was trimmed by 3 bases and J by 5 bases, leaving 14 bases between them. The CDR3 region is CASSMNRESYQPQHF. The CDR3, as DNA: TGTGCCAGTAGTATGAACAGGGAGTCTTATCAGCCCCAGCATTTT.

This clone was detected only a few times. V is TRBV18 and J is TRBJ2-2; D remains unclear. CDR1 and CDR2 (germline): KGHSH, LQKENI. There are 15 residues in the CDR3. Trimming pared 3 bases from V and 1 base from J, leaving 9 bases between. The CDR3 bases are TGTGCCAGCTCACCCTCTTTCGGGAACACCGGGGAGCTGTTTTTT. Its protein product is CASSPSFGNTGELFF. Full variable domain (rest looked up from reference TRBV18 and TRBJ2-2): NAGVMQNPRHLVRRRGQEARLRCSPMKGHSHVYWYRQLPEEGLKFMVYLQKENIIDESGMPKERFSAEFPKEGPSILRIQQVVRGDSAAYFCASSPSFGNTGELFFGEGSRLTVL.

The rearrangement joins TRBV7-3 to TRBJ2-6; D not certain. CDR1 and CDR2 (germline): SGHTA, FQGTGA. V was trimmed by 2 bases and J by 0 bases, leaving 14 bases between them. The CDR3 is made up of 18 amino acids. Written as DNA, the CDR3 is TGTGCCAGCAGCTTAGATGTTGGCAGACCCTCTGGGGCCAACGTCCTGACTTTC. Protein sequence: CASSLDVGRPSGANVLTF.

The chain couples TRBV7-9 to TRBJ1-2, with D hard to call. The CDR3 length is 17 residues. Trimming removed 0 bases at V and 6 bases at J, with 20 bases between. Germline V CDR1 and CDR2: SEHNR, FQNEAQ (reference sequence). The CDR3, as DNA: TGTGCCAGCAGCTTAGCATTAGTGGGCCGGAAAGGTGATGGCTACACCTTC. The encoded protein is CASSLALVGRKGDGYTF.

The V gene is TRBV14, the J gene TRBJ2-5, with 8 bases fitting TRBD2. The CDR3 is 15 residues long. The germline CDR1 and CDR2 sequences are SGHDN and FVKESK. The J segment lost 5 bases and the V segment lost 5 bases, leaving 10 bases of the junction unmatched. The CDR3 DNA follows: TGTGCCAGCAGCGACGACCTAGCGGGTGGGGAGACCCAGTACTTC. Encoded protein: CASSDDLAGGETQYF.

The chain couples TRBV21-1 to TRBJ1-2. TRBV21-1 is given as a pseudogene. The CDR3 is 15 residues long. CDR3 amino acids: CASSKWGGWAYGYTF. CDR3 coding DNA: TGTGCCAGCAGCAAATGGGGCGGGTGGGCCTATGGCTACACCTTC.

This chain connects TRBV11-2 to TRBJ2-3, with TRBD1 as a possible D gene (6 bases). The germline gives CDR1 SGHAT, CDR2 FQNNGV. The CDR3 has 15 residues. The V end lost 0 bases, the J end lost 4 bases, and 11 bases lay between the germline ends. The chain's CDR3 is CASSLEGAGADTQYF. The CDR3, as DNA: TGTGCCAGCAGCTTAGAGGGGGCCGGGGCAGATACGCAGTATTTT.

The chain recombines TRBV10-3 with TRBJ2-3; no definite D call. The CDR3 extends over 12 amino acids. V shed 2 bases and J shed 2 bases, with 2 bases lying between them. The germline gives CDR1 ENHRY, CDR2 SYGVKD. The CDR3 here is CAISENTDTQYF. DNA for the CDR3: TGTGCCATCAGTGAGAACACAGATACGCAGTATTTT.

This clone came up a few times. DNA of the CDR3: TGTGCCAGTAGTCCACGGGACAGGGGAAACGAGCAGTACTTC. Its translation is CASSPRDRGNEQYF. V and J are TRBV19 and TRBJ2-7, with 10 bases that match TRBD1. The CDR3 contains 14 residues. Germline loops: CDR1 LNHDA, CDR2 SQIVND (reference sequence). The junction had 6 bases not matched to a gene; V was cut back by 5 bases and J by 5 bases.

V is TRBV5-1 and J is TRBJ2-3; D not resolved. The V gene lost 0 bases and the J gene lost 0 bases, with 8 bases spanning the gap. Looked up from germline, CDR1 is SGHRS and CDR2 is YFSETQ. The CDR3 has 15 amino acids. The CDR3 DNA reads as TGCGCCAGCAGCTTGGAACCGAGGAGCACAGATACGCAGTATTTT. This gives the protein CASSLEPRSTDTQYF.

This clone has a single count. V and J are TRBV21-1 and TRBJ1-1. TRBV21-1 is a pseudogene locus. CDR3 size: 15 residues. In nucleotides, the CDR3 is TGTGCCAGCAGCAATCTGGCCGATCCGGGCACTGAAGCTTTCTTT. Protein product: CASSNLADPGTEAFF.